A single sample gave rise to the 30 T cell receptor beta chains below, sequenced in a study of T cells in Graves' hyperthyroidism and ophthalmopathy (dated by TCRdb to the late 2010s). Library prep was done by multiplex PCR. TCRdb names Illumina HiSeq 2000 as the instrument used. TCR beta CDR3 regions were amplified from RNA transcripts. A first-round RT-PCR of the TCR CDR3 used the HTBI primer set with the Qiagen OneStep RT-PCR kit. TCRdb's own reprocessing of the public reads used fastp at Q25 and MiXCR and kept productive beta chains. One record per CDR3 amino acid sequence lists the most common genes and DNA. The sample table lists about 500,000 distinct CDR3 sequences, roughly 15% of them with a count of one. The leading ten clones occupy approximately 16% of the sample. The sequencing input was blood. The receptor set was obtained from a woman under 30 with Graves' ophthalmopathy.

In the case of this clonotype: Germline and junction disagree at one end, which may indicate a read error. V is TRBV2 and J is TRBJ1-4, with D tentatively TRBD1 (6 bases). Germline loops: CDR1 SNHLY, CDR2 FYNNEI. The CDR3 contains 15 residues. This chain's CDR3 is CASREGGAANEKLFF. The CDR3 region has the DNA TGTGCCAGCAGGGAAGGGGGGGCGGCTAATGAAAAACTGTTTTTT.

This clonotype was counted many times. The gene calls are TRBV20-1 and TRBJ2-7; D remains unclear. From germline, CDR1 is DFQATT and CDR2 SNEGSKA (reference sequence). The germline V and J ends were trimmed by 3 bases and 4 bases, with 7 bases remaining between them. The CDR3 is made up of 11 amino acids. CDR3 sequence reads: CSASATYEQYF. The CDR3 DNA is TGCAGTGCTAGCGCCACGTACGAGCAGTACTTC.

This clonotype was picked up a small number of times. The chain joins TRBV9 to TRBJ2-7, with D possibly called TRBD1 or TRBD2 (5 bases each). This CDR3 has 15 amino acids. The germline gives CDR1 SGDLS, CDR2 YYNGEE. V was cut by 0 bases and J by 5 bases, with 15 bases left in between. CDR3 DNA sequence: TGTGCCAGCAGCGTAGGGGGGAACCCTCAGGACGAGCAGTACTTC. The encoded protein is CASSVGGNPQDEQYF.

This clonotype was picked up a small number of times. The rearrangement links TRBV6-1 to TRBJ1-4; 7 bases match TRBD1. Germline trimming cut 2 bases from V and 6 bases from J; bases unmatched to any gene: 9. In germline, CDR1 is MNHNS, CDR2 SASEGT. This CDR3 comprises 16 residues. CDR3 nucleotides: TGTGCCAGCAGTGAAAGGGCGACAGGGTCGGATGAAAAACTGTTTTTT. Protein sequence: CASSERATGSDEKLFF.

In this sample, this clonotype turned up many times. The chain links TRBV3-1 to TRBJ1-4; tentatively, D is TRBD1 (6 bases). The ends were cut back, 4 bases at V and 3 bases at J, with 9 bases in the middle. The germline gives CDR1 LGHDT, CDR2 YNNKEL (reference sequence). The CDR3 extends over 14 amino acids. The CDR3 protein is CASSPQGANEKLFF. In DNA form, the CDR3 reads TGTGCCAGCAGCCCACAGGGAGCTAATGAAAAACTGTTTTTT.

This clonotype has a handful of counts. The V gene is TRBV6-6, the J gene TRBJ2-1; 12 bases line up with TRBD2. Germline V gives CDR1 MNHNY, CDR2 SVGAGI (reference sequence). V was clipped by 2 bases and J by 3 bases; unmatched bases: 8. There are 18 residues in the CDR3. The chain's CDR3 is CASSYKASGGVLYNEQFF. The CDR3 DNA is TGTGCCAGCAGTTACAAGGCTAGCGGGGGGGTCCTCTACAATGAGCAGTTCTTC.

This clonotype appeared many times. The V and J genes are TRBV7-8 and TRBJ2-4; the D gene could be TRBD1 or TRBD2 (6 bases each). This CDR3 has 15 amino acids. Deletions cut 5 bases from V and 1 base from J, with 12 bases between. Germline V gives CDR1 SGHVS, CDR2 FQNEAQ. CDR3 amino acids: CASSNGGKAKNIQYF. CDR3 nucleotides: TGTGCCAGCAGCAACGGGGGCAAGGCCAAAAACATTCAGTACTTC.

This clonotype was seen more than once but under ten times. A much larger clone differs from this one at a single base, so this may be a read error. The rearrangement uses TRBV7-8 and TRBJ1-1; no definite D call. The CDR3 is 13 amino acids. V dropped 2 bases and J dropped 0 bases, with 4 bases sitting between them. From germline, CDR1 is SGHVS and CDR2 FQNEAQ. This CDR3 reads CASSLYVNTEAFF. The CDR3 DNA reads as TGTGCCAGCAGCTTATATGTGAACACTGAAGCTTTCTTT.

The chain couples TRBV7-9 to TRBJ2-5, with D perhaps TRBD1 (6 bases). Germline V gene data show CDR1 as SEHNR and CDR2 as FQNEAQ (reference sequence). CDR3 length: 16 amino acids. Between the trimmed V and J ends, which lost 1 base and 9 bases, there was a span of 21 bases. CDR3 nucleotide sequence: TGTGCCAGCAGCTTAGAGGGTTGGGGGACACCAACACCCCAGTACTTC. Translation: CASSLEGWGTPTPQYF.

V gene TRBV20-1 combines with J gene TRBJ2-1, with 7 nucleotides matching TRBD2. Germline V gives CDR1 DFQATT, CDR2 SNEGSKA (reference sequence). V lost 4 bases to trimming and J lost 0 bases; unmatched junction nucleotides: 3. CDR3 size: 14 residues. The CDR3 DNA is TGCAGTGCTACGCGGGGGAGCTCCTACAATGAGCAGTTCTTC. Translating it yields CSATRGSSYNEQFF.

This clonotype was found many times. The V call is TRBV2, the J call TRBJ1-2, with TRBD1 as a possible D gene (5 bases). CDR1 is SNHLY and CDR2 is FYNNEI in the germline V gene. The CDR3 totals 14 residues. The ends were cut back, 5 bases at V and 0 bases at J, with 10 bases in the middle. The chain's CDR3 is CASSIRESNYGYTF. The CDR3 DNA is TGTGCCAGCAGTATCAGGGAATCTAACTATGGCTACACCTTC.

CDR3 loop: CASSTDREAKNIQYF. CDR3 DNA: TGTGCCAGCAGTACGGACAGGGAGGCCAAAAACATTCAGTACTTC. The gene calls are TRBV6-1 and TRBJ2-4; 8 bases are shared with TRBD1. Germline V gives CDR1 MNHNS, CDR2 SASEGT. J gave up 1 base and V 5 bases, and 4 bases lay outside the gene matches. The CDR3 is 15 residues long.

This clonotype turned up a few times. The V call is TRBV28, the J call TRBJ1-1; D remains unclear. CDR3 length equals 15 residues. The V end lost 2 bases, the J end lost 0 bases, and 10 bases lay between the germline ends. CDR1 and CDR2 from the germline V gene are MDHEN and SYDVKM. The CDR3 DNA reads as TGTGCCAGCAGTTTACTCCCACGGATGAACACTGAAGCTTTCTTT. As protein: CASSLLPRMNTEAFF.

The gene calls are TRBV7-3 and TRBJ2-1, with 8 nucleotides matching TRBD2. This CDR3 is 15 amino acids long. Losses at the gene ends were 2 bases for V and 9 bases for J; bases not matched to a gene: 9. Looked up from germline, CDR1 is SGHTA and CDR2 is FQGTGA. CDR3 bases: TGTGCCAGCAGCTTATCCGGGGGGGCGGGCTCTGAGCAGTTCTTC. This translates into CASSLSGGAGSEQFF.

V usage is TRBV20-1 and J usage is TRBJ2-7; no definite D call. Looked up from germline, CDR1 is DFQATT and CDR2 is SNEGSKA (reference sequence). V was cut by 3 bases and J by 5 bases, with 17 bases left in between. This CDR3 contains 14 residues. The CDR3: CSASLRTEHDEQYF. In DNA, the CDR3 is TGCAGTGCTAGTCTTCGGACGGAACATGACGAGCAGTACTTC.

This clonotype was detected a few times. The junction shows a germline mismatch at one end, possibly a read error. The genes are TRBV20-1 and TRBJ2-1; 10 bases match TRBD1. The CDR3 spans 17 residues. Germline CDR1 is DFQATT and CDR2 is SNEGSKA (reference sequence). In nucleotides, the CDR3 is TGCAGTGCTTTGACAGGGGGCGCGGTTGGCTCCTACAATGAGCAGCTCTTC. This codes for CSALTGGAVGSYNEQLF.

This clonotype was seen many times. The J gene is TRBJ2-7, the V gene TRBV7-8, with 10 bases identical to TRBD2. The length of the CDR3 is 16 residues. Germline trimming cut 4 bases from V and 0 bases from J; bases unmatched to any gene: 6. CDR1 and CDR2 from the germline V gene are SGHVS and FQNEAQ. CDR3 sequence reads: CASSSISGRSSYEQYF. The CDR3 nucleotides are TGTGCCAGCAGCTCGATTAGCGGGAGGTCCTCCTACGAGCAGTACTTC. Drawing the rest from reference TRBV7-8 and TRBJ2-7, the complete variable domain is GAGVSQSPRYKVAKRGQDVALRCDPISGHVSLFWYQQALGQGPEFLTYFQNEAQLDKSGLPSDRFFAERPEGSVSTLKIQRTQQEDSAVYLCASSSISGRSSYEQYFGPGTRLTVT.

This clonotype came up a few times. This chain's CDR3 is CATTRARGAKNIQYF. For the CDR3, the DNA is TGTGCCACCACCCGAGCCCGGGGAGCCAAAAACATTCAGTACTTC. The V call is TRBV24-1, the J call TRBJ2-4; weak D call: TRBD2 (5 bases). Germline V gene sequence: CDR1 KGHDR, CDR2 SFDVKD. This CDR3 region has 15 residues. Trimming removed 8 bases from V and 0 bases from J, with 13 bases in between.

This clonotype has a count of ten or more. The chain is built from TRBV5-4 and TRBJ2-3; 7 bases line up with TRBD1. The CDR3 length is 15 residues. The germline CDR1 and CDR2 sequences are SGHNT and YYREEE (reference sequence). J lost 0 bases, V lost 2 bases, and 3 bases had no gene match. CDR3 sequence (DNA): TGTGCCAGCAGCTTCCGGGACAGCAGCACAGATACGCAGTATTTT. It translates to CASSFRDSSTDTQYF.

This clonotype was recorded at least ten times. V and J are TRBV6-1 and TRBJ2-1, with no clear D. The CDR3 is made up of 15 amino acids. Looked up from germline, CDR1 is MNHNS and CDR2 is SASEGT. Trimming shortened V by 4 bases and J by 2 bases, and 12 bases separated the two germline ends. The CDR3 coding sequence is TGTGCCAGCAGTGCCCCACGTATAACCTACAATGAGCAGTTCTTC. As protein: CASSAPRITYNEQFF.

In the case of this clonotype: Germline and junction disagree at one end, which may indicate a read error. The chain is built from TRBV5-1 and TRBJ2-2; 7 bases fit TRBD1. Germline CDR1 SGHRS, CDR2 YFSETQ. The length of the CDR3 is 15 residues. The CDR3 nucleotides are TGCGCCAGCAGCCTGATGACAGGGAACGCCGGGGAGCTGTTTTTT. Translation: CASSLMTGNAGELFF.

The chain employs TRBV11-3 and TRBJ1-4; D might be TRBD1 (5 bases). V was cut by 5 bases and J by 3 bases, with 19 bases left in between. The CDR3 contains 17 residues. The germline CDR1 and CDR2 sequences are SGHNT and YENEEA. The DNA for the CDR3 is TGTGCCAGCAGCCCAGATAGATCCGGGGGTGCTAATGAAAAACTGTTTTTT. Protein product: CASSPDRSGGANEKLFF.

V and J are TRBV7-3 and TRBJ1-1; D is perhaps TRBD1 (5 bases). The length of the CDR3 is 14 residues. The V end lost 4 bases, the J end lost 6 bases, and 15 bases lay between the germline ends. Per the germline V gene, CDR1 is SGHTA and CDR2 is FQGTGA. CDR3 sequence: CASSSSTGGAEAFF. In DNA, the CDR3 is TGTGCCAGCAGCTCCTCAACAGGTGGGGCTGAAGCTTTCTTT.

The chain links TRBV6-4 to TRBJ2-3; TRBD2 matches 10 bases. J lost 4 bases, V lost 0 bases, and 13 bases had no gene match. The CDR3 extends over 19 amino acids. Germline V lookup: CDR1 MRHNA, CDR2 SNTAGT. CDR3 coding DNA: TGTGCCAGCAGTGACTCGATCTTGAGCGGGGGGGCCCACCCAGATACGCAGTATTTT. This codes for CASSDSILSGGAHPDTQYF.

The rearrangement joins TRBV11-3 to TRBJ1-2, with 7 bases aligning to TRBD1. Unmatched junction bases numbered 5, after V lost 3 bases and J lost 7 bases. The germline V gene has CDR1 SGHNT and CDR2 YENEEA. The CDR3 runs 13 residues. For the CDR3, the DNA is TGTGCCAGCAGCTTGACCCCAGGGGGTGGCTACACCTTC. This gives the protein CASSLTPGGGYTF.

This clonotype was counted many times. V usage is TRBV6-2 or TRBV6-3 and J usage is TRBJ2-1; D is undetermined. Germline V gene sequence: CDR1 MNHEY, CDR2 SVGEGT. Trimming took 4 bases from V and 6 from J, leaving 13 bases between them. The CDR3 loop spans 14 amino acids. CDR3 sequence reads: CASSSWSLPNEQFF. CDR3 bases: TGTGCCAGCAGTTCCTGGAGCTTGCCCAATGAGCAGTTCTTC.

The table lists this clonotype with many counts. The rearrangement joins TRBV19 to TRBJ2-2; D is uncertain. CDR1 is LNHDA and CDR2 is SQIVND in the germline V gene (reference sequence). The CDR3 runs 14 residues. V was trimmed by 4 bases and J by 4 bases, leaving 10 bases between them. In DNA, the CDR3 is TGTGCCAGTAGTAAGTCAGGCGGCACCGGGGAGCTGTTTTTT. Translating it yields CASSKSGGTGELFF.

The chain couples TRBV29-1 to TRBJ1-5; 7 bases match TRBD1. Germline loops: CDR1 SQVTM, CDR2 ANQGSEA. The trim removed 5 bases at V and 2 bases at J, leaving 12 bases unmatched. The CDR3 totals 16 residues. CDR3 coding DNA: TGCAGCGTTTTCAGCGCGACCGGGACAGGCAATCAGCCCCAGCATTTT. This gives the protein CSVFSATGTGNQPQHF.

There are many counts of this clonotype. This sequence joins TRBV12-3 or TRBV12-4 and TRBJ2-3; TRBD1 agrees at 10 bases. J was trimmed by 7 bases and V by 2 bases; bases with no gene match: 12. CDR3 length: 17 residues. CDR3 bases: TGTGCCAGCAGTTTAAGTCCCGGGACAGGGGCCTCTAATACGCAGTATTTT. It specifies CASSLSPGTGASNTQYF.

The chain uses TRBV11-3 and TRBJ2-1, with TRBD1 identical over 8 bases. The CDR3 consists of 17 residues. Germline trimming cut 0 bases from V and 6 bases from J; bases unmatched to any gene: 10. Germline V gene lookup returns CDR1 SGHNT and CDR2 YENEEA. The chain's CDR3 is CASSLEAGRGPFNEQFF. The CDR3 DNA reads TGTGCCAGCAGCTTAGAGGCCGGCAGGGGGCCCTTCAATGAGCAGTTCTTC.